The clone carrying this T cell receptor (beta chain) was found a few times. Methods used by the authors: Estimates of nucleated cell counts were drawn from the amplification of reference gene primers. Profiled with immunoSEQ multiplex PCR; TCRdb holds only in-frame clones, not every one. From that table come the V and J calls and clone size; the DNA was used to work out D and trimming. The data show tens of thousands of clones, more than 75% seen once. This entry is derived from a study of blood T cell repertoires in COVID-19. Looking at the study overall: Collection of acute and convalescent COVID-19 samples took place in the United States, Italy and Spain. PBMCs, B-cell-depleted T cells, or T cells were the source of the cDNA or gDNA that made up the material.

The germline V gene encodes CDR1 KGHSH and CDR2 LQKENI. The CDR3 is 14 amino acids. V shed 3 bases and J shed 4 bases, with 12 bases lying between them. The sequence was obtained from a human donor in a cohort sampled during active COVID-19. The J gene is TRBJ1-1, the V gene TRBV18; D gene ambiguous. Sequencing was performed on peripheral blood. CDR3 sequence: CASSPTMYGTEAFF. The CDR3 DNA reads as TGTGCCAGCTCACCGACAATGTACGGCACTGAAGCTTTCTTT.